A selection of T cell receptor beta chains follows, all from one sample in a study of cytomegalovirus exposure and HLA in healthy donors. Assay: immunoSEQ multiplex PCR; the TCRdb copy retains only in-frame clones and omits some. The sample has hundreds of thousands of clones; roughly 80% are singletons. Material: PBMCs. These receptors were collected from a girl between 2 and 10 years old in good health and CMV-seronegative. CDR3s include the opening cysteine and the closing phenylalanine or tryptophan. A D gene is named only where the DNA matches it firmly. A row's size may be missing; if present it is once, few, many or a size class.

d_gene: -
abundance: -
j_gene: TRBJ1-1
v_gene: TRBV5-1
CDR3nt: TGCGCCAGCAGCCGATGGACGGGAAACACTGAAGCTTTCTTT
CDR3aa: CASSRWTGNTEAFF

d_gene: TRBD2
abundance: -
j_gene: TRBJ2-7
v_gene: TRBV11-2
CDR3nt: TGTGCCAGCAGCATTATAGCGGGGGGAGCCGAGCAGTACTTC
CDR3aa: CASSIIAGGAEQYF

d_gene: -
abundance: -
j_gene: TRBJ2-7
v_gene: TRBV21-1
CDR3nt: TGTGCCAGCCCCAACAGGAGTTCCAAGCAGTACTTC
CDR3aa: CASPNRSSKQYF

d_gene: -
abundance: -
j_gene: TRBJ2-4
v_gene: TRBV7-9
CDR3nt: TGTGCCAGCAGCTCCCTTGCAAGGGCAGGGGAGCACATTCAGTACTTC
CDR3aa: CASSSLARAGEHIQYF

d_gene: TRBD1
abundance: -
j_gene: TRBJ1-1
v_gene: TRBV19
CDR3nt: TGTGCCAGTAGGGGGACAGGGGAAGGAACTGAAGCTTTCTTT
CDR3aa: CASRGTGEGTEAFF

d_gene: TRBD1
abundance: -
j_gene: TRBJ1-6
v_gene: TRBV6-5
CDR3nt: TGTGCCAGCAGTTACGGGCAGGGGGCGGATAATTCACCCCTCCACTTT
CDR3aa: CASSYGQGADNSPLHF

d_gene: TRBD2
abundance: few
j_gene: TRBJ2-5
v_gene: TRBV7-6
CDR3nt: TGTGCCAGCAGCTTCTTATCTAGCGGGAGTCAGGAGACCCAGTACTTC
CDR3aa: CASSFLSSGSQETQYF

d_gene: -
abundance: -
j_gene: TRBJ1-5
v_gene: TRBV12-5
CDR3nt: TGTGCTAGTGGATATAGCAATCAGCCCCAGCATTTT
CDR3aa: CASGYSNQPQHF

d_gene: TRBD2
abundance: -
j_gene: TRBJ2-3
v_gene: TRBV7-6
CDR3nt: TGTGCCAGCAGCGCAGGACTAGCTGAAGATACGCAGTATTTT
CDR3aa: CASSAGLAEDTQYF

d_gene: TRBD1
abundance: -
j_gene: TRBJ1-3
v_gene: TRBV7-6
CDR3nt: TGTGCCAGCAGCAACCGGGACAGAGACAACACCATATATTTT
CDR3aa: CASSNRDRDNTIYF

d_gene: TRBD1
abundance: once
j_gene: TRBJ1-2
v_gene: TRBV5-1
CDR3nt: TGCGCCAGCAGCTTGGAACAGGGGGCGTCTGGCTACACCTTC
CDR3aa: CASSLEQGASGYTF

d_gene: -
abundance: few
j_gene: TRBJ2-1
v_gene: TRBV5-5
CDR3nt: TGTGCCAGCAGCTTGGCCCTAGCGACGGCTGAGCAGTTCTTC
CDR3aa: CASSLALATAEQFF

d_gene: TRBD1
abundance: -
j_gene: TRBJ2-3
v_gene: TRBV4-2
CDR3nt: TGTGCCAGCAGCCAACTCGGGACAGGCACAGATACGCAGTATTTT
CDR3aa: CASSQLGTGTDTQYF

d_gene: TRBD1
abundance: -
j_gene: TRBJ1-3
v_gene: TRBV7-9
CDR3nt: TGTGCCAGCAGCCCCTGGACAGGGGGGTCCCCTGGAAACACCATATATTTT
CDR3aa: CASSPWTGGSPGNTIYF

d_gene: -
abundance: once
j_gene: TRBJ1-1
v_gene: TRBV7-9
CDR3nt: TGTGCCAGCAGCACCTCTACAGGGCTGAACACTGAAGCTTTCTTT
CDR3aa: CASSTSTGLNTEAFF

d_gene: -
abundance: -
j_gene: TRBJ2-7
v_gene: TRBV5-1
CDR3nt: TGCGCCAGCAGCGCCGGGACAACGTCTTACGAGCAGTACTTC
CDR3aa: CASSAGTTSYEQYF

d_gene: -
abundance: -
j_gene: TRBJ2-7
v_gene: TRBV5-5
CDR3nt: TGTGCCAGCAGCTTGGAGAGTGAGATACCAACCTACGAGCAGTACTTC
CDR3aa: CASSLESEIPTYEQYF

d_gene: TRBD1
abundance: -
j_gene: TRBJ1-1
v_gene: TRBV2
CDR3nt: TGTGCCAGGACAGGGGGCGGGAGGGACACTGAAGCTTTCTTT
CDR3aa: CARTGGGRDTEAFF

d_gene: TRBD2
abundance: few
j_gene: TRBJ2-7
v_gene: TRBV9
CDR3nt: TGTGCCAGCAGCGTATGGACGGGGGGGCCTCTACGGTCCTACGAGCAGTACTTC
CDR3aa: CASSVWTGGPLRSYEQYF

d_gene: -
abundance: once
j_gene: TRBJ1-4
v_gene: TRBV5-1
CDR3nt: TGCGCCAGCAGCTTGGGCCAGGGAAGTGAAAAACTGTTTTTT
CDR3aa: CASSLGQGSEKLFF

d_gene: TRBD2
abundance: -
j_gene: TRBJ2-2
v_gene: TRBV29-1
CDR3nt: TGCAGCGTTGGGTTTCCTAGCGGGGGGTTCACCGGGGAGCTGTTTTTT
CDR3aa: CSVGFPSGGFTGELFF

d_gene: TRBD2
abundance: -
j_gene: TRBJ2-7
v_gene: TRBV7-8
CDR3nt: TGTGCCAGCAGCTTGGGACTAGCGGGAGGGCCCCGAAGCGAGCAGTACTTC
CDR3aa: CASSLGLAGGPRSEQYF

d_gene: TRBD1
abundance: -
j_gene: TRBJ2-7
v_gene: TRBV6-1
CDR3nt: TGTGCCAGCATTAGCTGGGACAGGGGTTACGAGCAGTACTTC
CDR3aa: CASISWDRGYEQYF

d_gene: -
abundance: -
j_gene: TRBJ1-6
v_gene: TRBV19
CDR3nt: TGTGCCAGTAGTGGGACTGCCAATTCACCCCTCCACTTT
CDR3aa: CASSGTANSPLHF

d_gene: TRBD2
abundance: -
j_gene: TRBJ2-3
v_gene: TRBV4-1
CDR3nt: TGCGCCAGCAGCCAAGCGGTCGCGGGGGTGGTCACAGATACGCAGTATTTT
CDR3aa: CASSQAVAGVVTDTQYF

d_gene: TRBD2
abundance: few
j_gene: TRBJ2-2
v_gene: TRBV9
CDR3nt: TGTGCCAGCAGCGTAGGGACGGCCGGGACTAGAGGGGGGGAGCTGTTTTTT
CDR3aa: CASSVGTAGTRGGELFF

d_gene: TRBD1
abundance: once
j_gene: TRBJ1-3
v_gene: TRBV7-9
CDR3nt: TGTGCCAGCAGCCCCTCGACAGGGGTAGGAAACACCATATATTTT
CDR3aa: CASSPSTGVGNTIYF

d_gene: -
abundance: -
j_gene: TRBJ1-5
v_gene: TRBV4-1
CDR3nt: TGCGCCAGCAGCCAAGATTGGGGGCTGGGCAATCAGCCCCAGCATTTT
CDR3aa: CASSQDWGLGNQPQHF

d_gene: TRBD1
abundance: -
j_gene: TRBJ1-2
v_gene: TRBV6-1
CDR3nt: TGTGCCAGCGCTGGGGGGCCAACAGGGGGCTATGGCTACACCTTC
CDR3aa: CASAGGPTGGYGYTF

d_gene: TRBD1
abundance: once
j_gene: TRBJ1-6
v_gene: TRBV4-1
CDR3nt: TGCGCCAGCAGCGCTCCGGGACAGGGGGCTTGGAATTCACCCCTCCACTTT
CDR3aa: CASSAPGQGAWNSPLHF

d_gene: TRBD1
abundance: -
j_gene: TRBJ1-2
v_gene: TRBV6-5
CDR3nt: TGTGCCAGCAGACGGGACAGGGGGCGCTATGGCTACACCTTC
CDR3aa: CASRRDRGRYGYTF

d_gene: -
abundance: once
j_gene: TRBJ2-7
v_gene: TRBV2
CDR3nt: TGTGCCAGCAGTGACTATGTTAGCTCCTACGAGCAGTACTTC
CDR3aa: CASSDYVSSYEQYF

d_gene: TRBD2
abundance: -
j_gene: TRBJ2-5
v_gene: TRBV25-1
CDR3nt: TGTGCCAGCAGTGAATCACAAAGCGGGGGCCTCCGAGAGACCCAGTACTTC
CDR3aa: CASSESQSGGLRETQYF

d_gene: TRBD1
abundance: -
j_gene: TRBJ1-5
v_gene: TRBV19
CDR3nt: TGTGCCAGTAGTATTAAGGGACAGGTTATAGGAGGCAATCAGCCCCAGCATTTT
CDR3aa: CASSIKGQVIGGNQPQHF

d_gene: TRBD2
abundance: -
j_gene: TRBJ2-1
v_gene: TRBV27
CDR3nt: TGTGCCAGCAGTTCCGGACTAGCGGCCCTAGATAGAAGGGGGGATGAGCAGTTCTTC
CDR3aa: CASSSGLAALDRRGDEQFF

d_gene: TRBD2
abundance: -
j_gene: TRBJ2-3
v_gene: TRBV18
CDR3nt: TGTGCCAGCTCACAACTAGCGGGAGCGCTCGTGTTT
CDR3aa: CASSQLAGALVF

d_gene: -
abundance: -
j_gene: TRBJ2-5
v_gene: TRBV5-1
CDR3nt: TGCGCCAGCAGCTTGGTTGGCCAGGGTGAGACCCAGTACTTC
CDR3aa: CASSLVGQGETQYF